This T cell receptor (beta chain) emerged from a study of CD8 T cells in ankylosing spondylitis. Study results and caveats: Made up of 7 to 9 highly homologous variants, a TCR beta motif appeared characteristic of ankylosing spondylitis blood. There was reportedly significant enrichment of clones that were disease-linked in matched ankylosing spondylitis synovial fluid.

The ends lost 1 base at V and 2 bases at J; junction bases unmatched: 3. This CDR3 contains 16 residues. In germline, CDR1 is LGHDT, CDR2 YNNKEL (reference sequence). Each TCR beta library was made by quantitative 5'-RACE that incorporated molecular barcodes. TCRdb reprocessed the 5' RACE reads via MiXCR and lists one record per CDR3 protein. The table includes 340,000 or so distinct CDR3 sequences, around 15% detected once. This clonotype occurred once. Antigen: not known. The origin of this receptor is a male donor with ankylosing spondylitis or in good health (not recorded which). Sequenced sample: blood, either unsorted or a sorted T cell fraction (not recorded which). This rearrangement joins TRBV3-1 to TRBJ2-1; 9 bases match TRBD2. DNA of the CDR3: TGTGCCAGCAGCCAAGTAAGACTAGCGGCCTACAATGAGCAGTTCTTC. Translation: CASSQVRLAAYNEQFF.